These T cell receptor beta chains were read from a single sample in a study of CD8 T cells in ankylosing spondylitis. TCRdb independently ran MiXCR on the 5' RACE reads; one entry per CDR3 protein. The sample includes 750,000 to 850,000 distinct CDR3 sequences, over 9.5% of them seen just once. Sequenced input: blood, either unsorted or a sorted T cell fraction (not recorded which). Receptors were obtained from a male donor with ankylosing spondylitis. Both conserved end residues are part of each CDR3. The D gene is left open where the match is weak. Size is omitted from some rows. Given values are once, few, many or a class for expanded clones.

clone size	V gene	J gene	D gene	CDR3 protein	CDR3 DNA
few	TRBV5-1	TRBJ1-4	NA	CASSLLFRDRYSTNEKLFF	TGCGCCAGCAGCTTGTTATTCCGGGATCGGTATTCAACTAATGAAAAACTGTTTTTT
NA	TRBV11-2	TRBJ2-5	NA	CASSLRRTEETQYF	TGTGCCAGCAGCTTAAGACGGACGGAGGAGACCCAGTACTTC
few	TRBV20-1	TRBJ1-3	NA	CSAPSTHSGNTIYF	TGCAGTGCGCCCTCGACCCACTCTGGAAACACCATATATTTT
NA	TRBV20-1	TRBJ2-2	TRBD1	CSVPNRGTGELFF	TGCAGTGTCCCGAACAGGGGGACCGGGGAGCTGTTTTTT
few	TRBV7-9	TRBJ1-6	NA	CASTRPGDQGSPLHF	TGTGCCAGCACCCGACCCGGGGATCAGGGTTCACCCCTCCACTTT
few	TRBV5-1	TRBJ2-3	NA	CASSLTLAASTDTQYF	TGCGCCAGCAGCTTGACTCTAGCCGCTAGCACAGATACGCAGTATTTT
few	TRBV20-1	TRBJ1-6	NA	CSASGGNNSPLHF	TGCAGTGCTAGCGGGGGGAATAATTCACCCCTCCACTTT
once	TRBV5-1	TRBJ2-2	NA	CASSTRGSPGTGELFF	TGCGCCAGCAGCACCAGGGGATCTCCGGGCACCGGGGAGCTGTTTTTT
NA	TRBV20-1	TRBJ2-7	TRBD2	CSASRGGRTYEQYF	TGCAGTGCAAGTCGGGGCGGGAGAACCTACGAGCAGTACTTC
few	TRBV6-2/TRBV6-3	TRBJ2-7	TRBD1	CASSPPRDRASYEQYF	TGTGCCAGCAGTCCCCCCCGGGACAGGGCCTCCTACGAGCAGTACTTC
few	TRBV6-1	TRBJ1-5	NA	CASTLTVSNQPQHF	TGTGCCAGCACCCTGACAGTTAGCAATCAGCCCCAGCATTTT
many	TRBV29-1	TRBJ2-7	NA	CSVVPQGFYEQYF	TGCAGCGTTGTGCCCCAGGGCTTCTACGAGCAGTACTTC
NA	TRBV7-6	TRBJ1-4	TRBD1	CASSYRDRENEKLFF	TGTGCCAGCAGCTATAGGGACAGGGAGAATGAAAAACTGTTTTTT
many	TRBV20-1	TRBJ2-7	NA	CSARRPDYEQYF	TGCAGTGCTAGACGACCCGACTACGAGCAGTACTTC
NA	TRBV29-1	TRBJ1-4	NA	CSVKGPNEKLFF	TGCAGCGTTAAGGGGCCTAATGAAAAACTGTTTTTT
NA	TRBV20-1	TRBJ2-7	NA	CSGQRWALSYEQYF	TGCAGTGGGCAGCGGTGGGCCCTCTCCTACGAGCAGTACTTC
few	TRBV9	TRBJ2-1	TRBD2	CASSVEVSGDYNEQFF	TGTGCCAGCAGCGTAGAAGTCAGCGGGGACTACAATGAGCAGTTCTTC
few	TRBV20-1	TRBJ1-6	TRBD1	CSARDRRQGESPLHF	TGCAGTGCTAGAGATAGGAGACAGGGAGAATCACCCCTCCACTTT